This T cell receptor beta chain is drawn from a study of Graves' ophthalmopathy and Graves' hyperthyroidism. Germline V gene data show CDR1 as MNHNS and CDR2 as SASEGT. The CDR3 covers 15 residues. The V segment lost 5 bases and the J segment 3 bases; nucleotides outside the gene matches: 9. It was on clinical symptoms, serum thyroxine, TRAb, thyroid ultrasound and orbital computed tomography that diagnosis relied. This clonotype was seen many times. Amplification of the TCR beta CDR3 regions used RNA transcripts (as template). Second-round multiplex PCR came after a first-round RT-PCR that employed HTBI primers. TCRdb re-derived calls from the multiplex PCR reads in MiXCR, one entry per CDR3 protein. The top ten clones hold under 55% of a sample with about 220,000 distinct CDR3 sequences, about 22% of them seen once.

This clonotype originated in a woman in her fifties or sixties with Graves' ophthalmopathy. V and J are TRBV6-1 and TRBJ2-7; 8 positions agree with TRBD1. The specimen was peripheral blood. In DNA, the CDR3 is TGTGCCAGCAGTACCCGGGACAGGACGAACTACGAGCAGTACTTC. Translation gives CASSTRDRTNYEQYF.